The rows below give T cell receptor beta chains drawn from one sample of a study of blood T cell repertoires in COVID-19. Using immunoSEQ multiplex PCR, the repertoire was profiled, and TCRdb retains in-frame clones only, with some absent. The sample contains 55,000 to 75,000 clones, roughly 86% of which appear only once. The sample comprised peripheral blood. All receptors derive from a human donor with active COVID-19. The donor label of this sample is uncertain. The CDR3 runs from the conserved cysteine through the conserved F or W. Each record gives: V gene, clone size, D gene, J gene, CDR3 protein, CDR3 DNA. The D gene is left open where the match is weak. Clone size, where shown, is once, few, many, or a class for clones that have expanded.

v_gene: TRBV2
abundance: .
d_gene: .
j_gene: TRBJ2-3
CDR3aa: CASSELLQGTDTQYF
CDR3nt: TGTGCCAGCAGTGAACTGCTACAGGGCACAGATACGCAGTATTTT

v_gene: TRBV5-1
abundance: .
d_gene: .
j_gene: TRBJ1-1
CDR3aa: CASSLIDRNEAFF
CDR3nt: TGCGCCAGCAGCCTTATTGACAGGAATGAAGCTTTCTTT

v_gene: TRBV2
abundance: once
d_gene: .
j_gene: TRBJ2-7
CDR3aa: CASRVGGQDVYEQYF
CDR3nt: TGTGCCAGCCGAGTCGGGGGGCAAGACGTGTACGAGCAGTACTTC

v_gene: TRBV3-1/TRBV3-2
abundance: .
d_gene: .
j_gene: TRBJ1-6
CDR3aa: CASRYPGYNSPLHF
CDR3nt: TGTGCCAGCAGGTATCCGGGCTATAATTCACCCCTCCACTTT

v_gene: TRBV7-8
abundance: .
d_gene: TRBD2
j_gene: TRBJ2-5
CDR3aa: CASSLGLAEFQETQYF
CDR3nt: TGTGCCAGCAGCTTAGGACTAGCGGAGTTCCAAGAGACCCAGTACTTC

v_gene: TRBV7-9
abundance: once
d_gene: TRBD1
j_gene: TRBJ1-1
CDR3aa: CASQGGGEAFF
CDR3nt: TGTGCCAGTCAAGGGGGCGGTGAAGCTTTCTTT

v_gene: TRBV6-5
abundance: .
d_gene: .
j_gene: TRBJ2-7
CDR3aa: CASSRAGAWEQYF
CDR3nt: TGTGCCAGCAGCCGCGCGGGGGCTTGGGAGCAGTACTTC

v_gene: TRBV21-1
abundance: few
d_gene: .
j_gene: TRBJ2-6
CDR3aa: CASSPRQADASISGANVLTF
CDR3nt: TGTGCCAGCAGCCCCCGACAGGCCGATGCTTCTATTTCTGGGGCCAACGTCCTGACTTTC

v_gene: TRBV18
abundance: .
d_gene: TRBD1
j_gene: TRBJ1-2
CDR3aa: CASSDGQGDYGYTF
CDR3nt: TGTGCCAGCTCAGACGGACAGGGCGACTATGGCTACACCTTC

v_gene: TRBV28
abundance: .
d_gene: .
j_gene: TRBJ2-7
CDR3aa: CASNPAGKTYEQYF
CDR3nt: TGTGCCAGCAACCCTGCGGGGAAGACCTACGAGCAGTACTTC